This T cell receptor beta chain was documented in a study of blood T cell repertoires in COVID-19. Across the whole study: Collection of acute and convalescent COVID-19 samples took place in the United States, Italy and Spain. PBMCs, B-cell-depleted T cells, or T cells provided the cDNA or gDNA that made up the material.

Authors' analysis steps: Counts of nucleated cells, estimated from reference gene primer amplification, were obtained. Using immunoSEQ multiplex PCR, the repertoire was profiled, and TCRdb retains in-frame clones only, with some absent. V and J calls and clone size are copied from that table; D and trimming were computed from the DNA. The profile shows 55,000 to 90,000 clones, around 85% of them singletons. Germline CDR1 LGHNA, CDR2 YSLEER. V was clipped by 3 bases and J by 1 base, with 10 bases between them. The CDR3 runs 14 residues. Input material: peripheral blood. The TCR was taken from a woman aged 80 or over with active or convalescent COVID-19. The V gene is TRBV4-3, the J gene TRBJ2-7; no firm D call. The CDR3 region is CASSQIYPSYEQYF. The CDR3 region has the DNA TGCGCCAGCAGCCAGATCTACCCATCCTACGAGCAGTACTTC.